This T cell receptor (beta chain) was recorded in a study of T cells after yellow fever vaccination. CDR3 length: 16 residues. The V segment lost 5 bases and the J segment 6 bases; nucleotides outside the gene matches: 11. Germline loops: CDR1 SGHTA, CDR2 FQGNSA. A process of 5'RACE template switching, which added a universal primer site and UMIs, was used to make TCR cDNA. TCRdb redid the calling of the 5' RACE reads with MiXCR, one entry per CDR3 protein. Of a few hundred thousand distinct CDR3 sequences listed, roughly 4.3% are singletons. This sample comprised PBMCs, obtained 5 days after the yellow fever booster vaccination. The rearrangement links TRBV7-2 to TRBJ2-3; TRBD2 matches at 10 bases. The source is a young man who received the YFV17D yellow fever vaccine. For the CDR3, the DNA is TGTGCCAGCAGCACAAAGCGGGGGGGCCGGTCTGATACGCAGTATTTT. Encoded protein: CASSTKRGGRSDTQYF. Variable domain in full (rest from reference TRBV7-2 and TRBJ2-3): GAGVSQSPSNKVTEKGKDVELRCDPISGHTALYWYRQSLGQGLEFLIYFQGNSAPDKSGLPSDRFSAERTGGSVSTLTIQRTQQEDSAVYLCASSTKRGGRSDTQYFGPGTRLTVL.